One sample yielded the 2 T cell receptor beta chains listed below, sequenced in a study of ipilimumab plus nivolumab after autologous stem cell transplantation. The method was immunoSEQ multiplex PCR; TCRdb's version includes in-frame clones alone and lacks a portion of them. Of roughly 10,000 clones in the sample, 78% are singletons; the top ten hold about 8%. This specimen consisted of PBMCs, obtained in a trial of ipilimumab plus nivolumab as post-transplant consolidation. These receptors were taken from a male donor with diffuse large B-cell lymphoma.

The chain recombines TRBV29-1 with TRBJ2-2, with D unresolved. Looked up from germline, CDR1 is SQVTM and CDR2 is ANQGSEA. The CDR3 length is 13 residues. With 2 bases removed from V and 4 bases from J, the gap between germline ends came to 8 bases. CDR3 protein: CSVERDSTGELFF. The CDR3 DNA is TGCAGCGTTGAAAGGGATAGCACCGGGGAGCTGTTTTTT.

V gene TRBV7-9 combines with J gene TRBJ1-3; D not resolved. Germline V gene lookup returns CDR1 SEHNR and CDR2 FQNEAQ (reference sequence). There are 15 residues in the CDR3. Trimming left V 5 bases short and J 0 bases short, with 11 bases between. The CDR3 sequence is CASSPRGPSGNTIYF. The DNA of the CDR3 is TGTGCCAGCAGCCCCCGGGGTCCCTCTGGAAACACCATATATTTT.